This T cell receptor (beta chain) was recovered during a study of shared clonotypes between healthy human individuals. The assay was immunoSEQ multiplex PCR, and TCRdb's table has in-frame clones only and misses some. The sample includes hundreds of thousands of clones, around 73% of them seen just once. To note about this clone: The antigen is not known.

There were only Caucasian adults among the donors, and all lived in Nashville, Tennessee. Whole-study results and caveats: Shared across several donors were roughly 5% of the naive CD4 clonotypes. Relative to their counterparts shared across all four donors, non-shared clonotypes exhibited diminished generation probabilities.

The CDR3 has 14 amino acids. The V gene lost 2 bases and the J gene lost 5 bases, with 13 bases spanning the gap. CDR1 and CDR2 (germline): KGHSH, LQKENI. What was sequenced was memory CD4+ T cells sorted from blood. The subset was: CD45RA-negative fraction. The receptor comes from a woman aged 25 to 39 in good health. The chain is built from TRBV18 and TRBJ2-7, with unresolved D. The CDR3: CASSPTTGEDEQYF. The CDR3 DNA reads as TGTGCCAGCTCACCAACGACGGGTGAAGACGAGCAGTACTTC.